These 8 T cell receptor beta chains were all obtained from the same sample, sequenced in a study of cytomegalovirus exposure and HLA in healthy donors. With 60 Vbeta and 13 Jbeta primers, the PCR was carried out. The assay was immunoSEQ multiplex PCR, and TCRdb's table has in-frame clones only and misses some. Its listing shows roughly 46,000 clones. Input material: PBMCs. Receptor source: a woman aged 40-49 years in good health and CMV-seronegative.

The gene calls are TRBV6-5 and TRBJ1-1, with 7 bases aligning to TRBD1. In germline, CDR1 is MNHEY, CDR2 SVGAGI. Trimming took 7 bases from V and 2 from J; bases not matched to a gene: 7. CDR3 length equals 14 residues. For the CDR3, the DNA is TGTGCCAGCACCGGGGACAGAAGAAACACTGAAGCTTTCTTT. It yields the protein CASTGDRRNTEAFF.

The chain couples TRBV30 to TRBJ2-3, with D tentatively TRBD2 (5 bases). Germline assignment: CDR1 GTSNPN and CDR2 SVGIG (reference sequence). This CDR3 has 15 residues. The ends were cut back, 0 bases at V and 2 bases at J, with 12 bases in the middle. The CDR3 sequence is CAWSVGGLDTDTQYF. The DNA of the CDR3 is TGTGCCTGGAGTGTAGGCGGGCTAGACACAGATACGCAGTATTTT.

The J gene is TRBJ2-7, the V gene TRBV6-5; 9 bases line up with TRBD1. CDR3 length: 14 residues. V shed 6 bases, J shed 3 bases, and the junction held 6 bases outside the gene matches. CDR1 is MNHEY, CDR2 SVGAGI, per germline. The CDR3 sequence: CASRNRDRDYEQYF. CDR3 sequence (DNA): TGTGCCAGCAGGAACCGGGACAGGGACTACGAGCAGTACTTC.

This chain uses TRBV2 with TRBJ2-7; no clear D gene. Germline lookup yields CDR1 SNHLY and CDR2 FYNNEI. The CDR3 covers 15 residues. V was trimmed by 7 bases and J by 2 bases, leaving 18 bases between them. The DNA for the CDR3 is TGTGCCAGCACCTTCGAAGAGTTCCCCGCCTACGAGCAGTACTTC. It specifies CASTFEEFPAYEQYF.

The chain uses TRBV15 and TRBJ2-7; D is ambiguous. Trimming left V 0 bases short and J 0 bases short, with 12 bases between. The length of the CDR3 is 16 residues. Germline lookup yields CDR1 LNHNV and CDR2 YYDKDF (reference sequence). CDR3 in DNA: TGTGCCACCAGCAGAGAAGGCAGCGCGGTCTCCTACGAGCAGTACTTC. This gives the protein CATSREGSAVSYEQYF.

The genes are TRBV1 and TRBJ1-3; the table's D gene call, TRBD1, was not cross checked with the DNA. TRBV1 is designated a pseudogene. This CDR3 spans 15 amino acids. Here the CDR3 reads CTSSQAGGSGNTIYF. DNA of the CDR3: TGCACCAGCAGCCAAGCAGGGGGCTCTGGAAACACCATATATTTT.

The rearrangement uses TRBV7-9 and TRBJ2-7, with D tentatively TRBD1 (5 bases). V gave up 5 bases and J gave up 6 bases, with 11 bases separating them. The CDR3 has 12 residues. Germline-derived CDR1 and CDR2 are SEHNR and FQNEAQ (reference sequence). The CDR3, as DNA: TGTGCCAGCAGCAATCAGGGCGTCGAGCAGTACTTC. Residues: CASSNQGVEQYF.

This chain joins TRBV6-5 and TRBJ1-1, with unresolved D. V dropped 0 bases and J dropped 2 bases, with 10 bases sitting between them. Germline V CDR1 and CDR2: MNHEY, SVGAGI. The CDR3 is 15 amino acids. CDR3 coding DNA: TGTGCCAGCAGTTACTCAACTCTTGAAAACACTGAAGCTTTCTTT. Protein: CASSYSTLENTEAFF.